This TCR beta chain is drawn from a study of T-cell reconstitution after alpha-beta-depleted transplantation in children. The TCRbeta library incorporated unique molecular identifiers. Using its own MiXCR run on the PCR reads, TCRdb lists one record per CDR3 protein. The table includes around 94,000 distinct CDR3 sequences, around 7.8% detected once. This clonotype was counted many times. Germline CDR1 LGHDT, CDR2 YNNKEL (reference sequence). This CDR3 region has 13 residues. Trimming removed 1 base from V and 4 bases from J, with 7 bases in between. The clonotype was recovered from a boy aged 2 to 10 with acute lymphoblastic leukemia, due to receive a stem cell transplant. This chain joins TRBV3-1 and TRBJ1-1; D uncertain. Sequenced here: PBMCs, sampled before TCRalphabeta/CD19-depleted stem cell transplant. For the CDR3, the DNA is TGTGCCAGCAGCCAAGGATGGGGCACTGAAGCTTTCTTT. Its translation: CASSQGWGTEAFF.